The clone carrying this TCR beta chain was seen a handful of times. Its antigen is not known. This entry is derived from a study of CD8 T cells in ankylosing spondylitis. Broader study findings: Fewer than ten highly homologous variants made up a TCR beta motif that seemed to typify ankylosing spondylitis blood.

The CDR3 has 15 amino acids. V was pared by 3 bases and J by 1 base, with 10 bases between. Looked up from germline, CDR1 is SGDLS and CDR2 is YYNGEE. A quantitative 5'-RACE method, one with molecular barcodes, was used to make TCR beta libraries. TCRdb called the 5' RACE reads again in MiXCR, with one record for every CDR3 protein. The repertoire includes about 220,000 distinct CDR3 sequences, around 17% of them detected once, and approximately 42% sits in the top ten. This TCR was sampled from a male donor with ankylosing spondylitis. Sequencing was performed on blood, either unsorted or a sorted T cell fraction (not recorded which). This chain links TRBV9 with TRBJ2-2, with D perhaps matching TRBD1 (6 bases). The CDR3 DNA reads TGTGCCAGCAGCGGGACAGCTATGAACACCGGGGAGCTGTTTTTT. It is translated as CASSGTAMNTGELFF.